Reported below is one T cell receptor beta chain. This clonotype was seen at least ten times. The antigen it recognizes is unknown. No base quality information exists; no much larger clone differs at one position. Read against the paper, the sample's time point label means: pre-sensitization, week 0. The treatment or condition label corresponds to: therapeutic diphenylcyclopropenone sensitization with weekly scalp DPC. At each patch-test visit, blood was drawn before the patch test was applied. Patients were considered eligible if aged 18 to 70, diagnosed with alopecia and deemed suitable for DPC therapy, and patients were excluded if pregnant. Unfractionated whole blood was collected in Tempus Blood RNA tubes, and total RNA was extracted from that blood. Library preparation employed RACE. The data were produced on a NextSeq 500. During library preparation, unique molecular identifiers were attached to individual cDNA molecules so that TCRs could be counted quantitatively and reproducibly. From each blood RNA sample, both TCR alpha and TCR beta chains were sequenced. Per the authors' processing: A median of roughly 98,000 TCRs per sample was observed, with a range of about 23,224 to 750,000. V, J and CDR3 annotation of the TCR reads was performed with the Decombinator software suite. For PS versus PT1 abundance plots, all samples were subsampled to the same number of TCRs (28,000). TCRs were defined as expanded if absent before sensitization and observed at least eight times at the 2-week time point. TCRdb reprocessing: public reads trimmed at Q25 with fastp, clones called with MiXCR, in-frame beta chains kept. Rows with a matching CDR3 protein are joined into one entry that keeps the most common DNA and genes. None of the V and J calls come from the authors' own analysis; TCRdb made them. In all, the sample holds 45,000 to 60,000 distinct CDR3 sequences, and roughly 8.8% of those were seen once. The leading ten clones occupy roughly 13% of the sample.

The data are from a study of human T cells and chemical hapten exposure (dated by TCRdb to about 2021). Study-level background: For sensitization, 2% DPC in acetone was applied to a 2 cm by 2 cm area of upper inner arm skin. Throughout the roughly 26-week study period, patients were also given weekly therapeutic DPC doses on the scalp. Patch tests used Finn chambers with 0.01% DPC on the upper back, scored after 6 days by International Contact Dermatitis Research Group standards. Most of the patients in the cohort were female, and the cohort covered alopecia areata with under or over 50% scalp involvement, alopecia totalis and alopecia universalis. Libraries were pooled for sequencing, and per-sample TCR yields varied mainly because of small differences in library volumes within the pool. Peripheral blood TCR repertoire changes were tracked in vivo in alopecia patients during primary and secondary sensitization to the hapten diphenylcyclopropenone (DPC). Blood samples were taken from patients before sensitization (week 0) and at 2, 6 and about 24 weeks after DPC sensitization. Blood for TCR sequencing was provided by twenty-nine alopecia patients at one to four time points (pre-sensitization, 2, 6 and 24 weeks). On the study overall, not on this receptor specifically: Compared with pre-sensitization or healthy control sets, expanded TCRs formed significantly more large CDR3 similarity clusters, which is consistent with antigen-driven responses. Alopecia, a presumed autoimmune disease, was present in all patients, so the immune response of the patients might differ from that of healthy individuals. The number of TCRs above 1 in 1000 frequency did not change with DPC sensitization; there was no evidence of global repertoire structure alterations. Patch test score correlated positively with the number of PT1 expanded TCRs, reaching significance at thresholds 8, 16 and 32 but not at 4. After repeated subsampling, changes were observed in the strength of the expansion versus patch-test correlation and in the threshold at which the correlation became significant.

From the cysteine up to the phenylalanine, the CDR3 has a length of 16 residues. Only CDR3 DNA is held: 48 bases, read in frame from base 1. In the germline V gene (reference sequence), CDR1 corresponds to SEHNR and CDR2 to FQNEAQ. V is pruned by 5 bases and J by 4 bases, leaving 11 bases of the junction without a gene match. The sequence came from a woman in her thirties or forties with alopecia areata. Some clones in this sample may be carry-over from other donors' samples. This specimen consisted of whole blood, obtained in connection with sensitization to the hapten diphenylcyclopropenone (DPC). The chain is encoded by TRBV7-9 joined to TRBJ2-7, with TRBD2 identical over 10 junction bases. The encoded CDR3 is CASSPLRGSGGYEQYF. Here is the DNA: TGTGCCAGCAGCCCCCTTCGAGGTAGCGGGGGGTACGAGCAGTACTTC.